These 26 T cell receptor beta chains came from one sample sequenced in a study of blood T cell repertoires in COVID-19. Only in-frame clones appear in the TCRdb table, and some are missing; sequencing was by immunoSEQ multiplex PCR. In the table there are 95,000 to 150,000 clones, 90% of which are singletons. The sequencing input was peripheral blood. The receptors stem from a woman aged 60-70 years with COVID-19, enrolled during active disease.

The chain employs TRBV19 and TRBJ1-2; D is unresolved. The CDR3 runs 13 residues. The V end was cut by 3 bases, the J end by 2 bases, with 7 bases between. CDR1 and CDR2 (germline): LNHDA, SQIVND (reference sequence). CDR3 loop: CASSMEQNYGYTF. Written as DNA, the CDR3 is TGTGCCAGTAGTATGGAGCAAAACTATGGCTACACCTTC.

The chain combines TRBV9 with TRBJ2-3, with 9 bases aligning to TRBD2. This CDR3 has 15 amino acids. Unmatched junction bases numbered 5, after V lost 4 bases and J lost 2 bases. Germline CDR1 is SGDLS and CDR2 is YYNGEE. The CDR3 reads CASSQAGGYTDTQYF. The CDR3 coding sequence is TGTGCCAGCAGCCAAGCGGGGGGCTACACAGATACGCAGTATTTT.

This clone has just a few counts. The chain's CDR3 is CASSLGTGNYGYTF. CDR3 sequence (DNA): TGTGCCAGCAGCTTAGGGACAGGGAACTATGGCTACACCTTC. V usage is TRBV7-3 and J usage is TRBJ1-2; 9 bases agree with TRBD1. CDR1 and CDR2 from the germline V gene are SGHTA and FQGTGA. V shed 2 bases, J shed 2 bases, and the junction held 0 bases outside the gene matches. This CDR3 contains 14 residues.

The chain joins TRBV11-2 to TRBJ1-6, with unresolved D. The germline V and J ends were trimmed by 7 bases and 0 bases, with 7 bases remaining between them. The CDR3 loop spans 14 amino acids. Germline-derived CDR1 and CDR2 are SGHAT and FQNNGV. CDR3 nucleotide sequence: TGTGCCAGCAACCCGAGCTCCTATAATTCACCCCTCCACTTT. Residues: CASNPSSYNSPLHF.

The chain joins TRBV7-8 to TRBJ1-5, with a weak D call TRBD1 (5 bases). Germline V gene data show CDR1 as SGHVS and CDR2 as FQNEAQ. The CDR3 length is 13 residues. V was cut by 5 bases and J by 12 bases, with 17 bases left in between. CDR3 sequence (DNA): TGTGCCAGCAGCGACGCGGGGCCTTGGGGCCAGCATTTT. Protein product: CASSDAGPWGQHF.

This chain uses TRBV27 with TRBJ2-5; TRBD2 agrees at 8 bases. Per germline, CDR1 MNHEY and CDR2 SMNVEV (reference sequence). V trimming: 3 bases; J trimming: 1 base; junction bases outside the gene matches: 4. The CDR3 runs 15 residues. This CDR3 is CASSLTSAIQETQYF. CDR3 in DNA: TGTGCCAGCAGTTTGACTAGCGCAATCCAAGAGACCCAGTACTTC.

The V call is TRBV6-5, the J call TRBJ1-1; a weak D match, TRBD1 (6 bases). Germline V gene lookup returns CDR1 MNHEY and CDR2 SVGAGI. CDR3 length: 15 residues. V was clipped by 0 bases and J by 4 bases, with 12 bases between them. The CDR3 DNA reads TGTGCCAGCAGTTACTCGAGGGGGTGGGTCACTGAAGCTTTCTTT. Encoded protein: CASSYSRGWVTEAFF.

The rearrangement uses TRBV18 and TRBJ2-2; the match to TRBD1 covers 7 bases. Germline-derived CDR1 and CDR2 are KGHSH and LQKENI. CDR3 size: 14 residues. The junction had 2 bases not matched to a gene; V was cut back by 2 bases and J by 5 bases. CDR3: CASSPGQETGELFF. The CDR3 nucleotides are TGTGCCAGCTCACCAGGACAGGAGACCGGGGAGCTGTTTTTT.

This sequence joins TRBV11-2 and TRBJ2-2; no definite D call. Trimming pared 6 bases from V and 3 bases from J, leaving 8 bases between. The CDR3 consists of 13 residues. Germline V gives CDR1 SGHAT, CDR2 FQNNGV. The CDR3 spells CASSYRDTGELFF. CDR3 in DNA: TGTGCCAGCAGTTACCGGGACACCGGGGAGCTGTTTTTT.

This clone was detected a few times. The rearrangement uses TRBV5-1 and TRBJ2-3; TRBD2 aligns across 11 bases. Germline V gene data show CDR1 as SGHRS and CDR2 as YFSETQ. V shed 1 base and J 0 bases; nucleotides not matched to a gene: 4. The CDR3 runs 17 residues. Written as DNA, the CDR3 is TGCGCCAGCAGCTTGACTAGCGGGGGAACTAGCACAGATACGCAGTATTTT. This translates into CASSLTSGGTSTDTQYF.

This clone occurred once. This chain uses TRBV5-1 with TRBJ2-3; the D gene is possibly TRBD2 (6 bases). Germline assignment: CDR1 SGHRS and CDR2 YFSETQ. The CDR3 sequence is 13 residues long. V dropped 4 bases and J dropped 1 base, with 7 bases sitting between them. CDR3 sequence: CASSPGGTDTQYF. The DNA for the CDR3 is TGCGCCAGCAGCCCGGGGGGCACAGATACGCAGTATTTT.

This chain links TRBV30 with TRBJ1-5; D remains ambiguous. Germline V lookup: CDR1 GTSNPN, CDR2 SVGIG (reference sequence). V lost 1 base and J 5 bases, leaving 9 bases between the germline ends. The CDR3 covers 13 residues. This chain's CDR3 is CAWSGRVDQPQHF. For the CDR3, the DNA is TGTGCCTGGAGTGGGCGGGTCGATCAGCCCCAGCATTTT.

The rearrangement links TRBV6-2 or TRBV6-3 to TRBJ2-2, with a weak D call TRBD2 (6 bases). The CDR3 length is 14 residues. Germline CDR1 reads MNHEY; CDR2 reads SVGEGT. The V and J ends lost 0 bases and 6 bases respectively, with 8 bases between them. In nucleotides, the CDR3 is TGTGCCAGCAGTTACTCGACGGGGGCCGGGGAGCTGTTTTTT. Residues: CASSYSTGAGELFF.

The chain combines TRBV25-1 with TRBJ2-7, with D possibly being TRBD1 (6 bases). The CDR3 sequence is 13 residues long. V gave up 6 bases and J gave up 4 bases, with 13 bases separating them. CDR1 is MGHDK and CDR2 is SYGVNS in the germline V gene. The CDR3 coding sequence is TGTGCCAGCAGGGGGGCCAGCCCTTACGAGCAGTACTTC. Protein product: CASRGASPYEQYF.

The chain combines TRBV5-5 with TRBJ2-7; 10 nucleotides match TRBD1. Germline CDR1 and CDR2: SGHKS and YYEKEE (reference sequence). V lost 3 bases and J lost 2; bases outside the gene matches: 5. The CDR3 has 15 residues. The CDR3 DNA follows: TGTGCCAGCAGCTCCACCGGGACAGGGGCCTACGAGCAGTACTTC. As protein: CASSSTGTGAYEQYF.

The chain recombines TRBV12-5 with TRBJ1-2; 7 positions match TRBD1. Germline values: CDR1 LGHNT, CDR2 FRNRAP. V lost 3 bases and J lost 6; bases outside the gene matches: 4. CDR3 length equals 13 residues. The CDR3, as DNA: TGTGCTAGTGGTTTAGCGACAGGGCATGGCTACACCTTC. It codes for CASGLATGHGYTF.

The genes are TRBV5-1 and TRBJ1-2, with D possibly being TRBD1 (6 bases). Trimming left V 1 base short and J 2 bases short, with 12 bases between. The CDR3 runs 15 residues. Germline V gene lookup returns CDR1 SGHRS and CDR2 YFSETQ. As DNA, the CDR3 is TGCGCCAGCAGCTTGACAGGGTCCCTAAACTATGGCTACACCTTC. It translates to CASSLTGSLNYGYTF.

CDR3 sequence (DNA): TGTGCCAGCAGCACGGACAGGGGACAGCCCCAGCATTTT. It yields the protein CASSTDRGQPQHF. This chain joins TRBV7-8 and TRBJ1-5, with TRBD1 identical over 9 bases. The V gene end was trimmed by 5 bases and the J gene end by 7 bases; junction bases not matched to a gene: 3. CDR3 length equals 13 residues. Germline V gives CDR1 SGHVS, CDR2 FQNEAQ.

This sequence joins TRBV13 and TRBJ2-1, with 12 bases lining up with TRBD1. V lost 3 bases, J lost 10 bases, and 10 bases stayed unmatched. Germline values: CDR1 PRHDT, CDR2 FYEKMQ (reference sequence). This CDR3 has 16 amino acids. The CDR3 coding sequence is TGTGCCAGCAGCTTCCCTACGGGACAGGGGGCTGGAGAGCAGTTCTTC. This gives the protein CASSFPTGQGAGEQFF.

The rearrangement joins TRBV19 to TRBJ1-2; 8 bases line up with TRBD1. The CDR3 runs to 13 residues. Germline loops: CDR1 LNHDA, CDR2 SQIVND (reference sequence). The V and J ends lost 7 bases and 2 bases, in that order; junction bases with no gene match: 3. CDR3 sequence (DNA): TGTGCCAGTACCGACAGGGGAAACTATGGCTACACCTTC. This translates into CASTDRGNYGYTF.

This sequence joins TRBV2 and TRBJ1-2, with 7 bases lining up with TRBD1. This CDR3 comprises 15 residues. Germline CDR1 is SNHLY and CDR2 is FYNNEI. The J segment lost 0 bases and the V segment lost 5 bases, leaving 6 bases of the junction unmatched. The CDR3 bases are TGTGCCAGCAGTCTGACAGGGAACTCTAACTATGGCTACACCTTC. Translated: CASSLTGNSNYGYTF.

The chain recombines TRBV19 with TRBJ2-7, with D hard to call. In germline, CDR1 is LNHDA, CDR2 SQIVND (reference sequence). This CDR3 has 14 amino acids. Trimming left V 0 bases short and J 9 bases short, with 15 bases between. CDR3 sequence (DNA): TGTGCCAGTAGTATAGATAACGGTTACTCCGGGCAGTACTTC. Translated, it gives CASSIDNGYSGQYF.

The rearrangement uses TRBV19 and TRBJ1-1; TRBD1 might be the D (5 bases). Between the trimmed V and J ends, which lost 6 bases and 3 bases, there was a span of 17 bases. Germline loops: CDR1 LNHDA, CDR2 SQIVND (reference sequence). The CDR3 is 15 amino acids. The CDR3 DNA reads as TGTGCCAGTAGGGGTCCTCTAGACAGTTACACTGAAGCTTTCTTT. It yields the protein CASRGPLDSYTEAFF.

The rearrangement links TRBV5-1 to TRBJ2-1; 9 bases align to TRBD2. Germline V gene data show CDR1 as SGHRS and CDR2 as YFSETQ. The V segment lost 0 bases and the J segment 0 bases; nucleotides outside the gene matches: 4. This CDR3 is built from 17 residues. The DNA for the CDR3 is TGCGCCAGCAGCTTGGTCCTAGCGGGGAGCTCCTACAATGAGCAGTTCTTC. Its translation: CASSLVLAGSSYNEQFF.

V and J are TRBV29-1 and TRBJ2-7; 10 bases match TRBD1. Germline loops: CDR1 SQVTM, CDR2 ANQGSEA. The junction had 15 bases not matched to a gene; V was cut back by 7 bases and J by 6 bases. CDR3 length: 15 amino acids. DNA of the CDR3: TGCAGCGCCCGTCAAGGACAGGGGGTAGTGGGCGAGCAGTACTTC. Protein sequence: CSARQGQGVVGEQYF.

This clone came up once. The chain recombines TRBV13 with TRBJ1-4; D not resolved. Trimming removed 5 bases at V and 6 bases at J, with 7 bases between. The CDR3 covers 12 residues. Germline-derived CDR1 and CDR2 are PRHDT and FYEKMQ (reference sequence). The CDR3: CASSRRDEKLFF. As DNA, the CDR3 is TGTGCCAGCAGCAGGAGAGATGAAAAACTGTTTTTT.